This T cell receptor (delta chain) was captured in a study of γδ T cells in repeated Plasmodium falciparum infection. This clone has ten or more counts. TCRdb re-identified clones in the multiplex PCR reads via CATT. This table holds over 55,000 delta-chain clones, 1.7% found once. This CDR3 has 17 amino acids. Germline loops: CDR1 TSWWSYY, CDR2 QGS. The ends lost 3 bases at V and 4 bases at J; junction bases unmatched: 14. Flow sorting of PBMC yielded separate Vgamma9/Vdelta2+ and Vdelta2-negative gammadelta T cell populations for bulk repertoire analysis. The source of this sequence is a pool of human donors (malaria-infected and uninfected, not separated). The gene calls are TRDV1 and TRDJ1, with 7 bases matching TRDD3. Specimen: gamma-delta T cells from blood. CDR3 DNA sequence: TGTGCTCTTGGGGACATACCATACTGGGGATGGGGCGATAAACTCATCTTT. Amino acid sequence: CALGDIPYWGWGDKLIF.